Sequencing of this T cell receptor (beta chain) was carried out in a study of T-cell memory formation after mild COVID-19. Study in general: In these data, TCR clusters were largely donor specific. Study-wide findings and caveats: The appearance of some responding clones in pre-infection memory suggested that cross-reactive memory joined. Shrinking CD4+ clones resided mostly in CM and EM, and CD8+ ones in EMRA. Confirmation was lacking for SARS-CoV-2 specificity of second-wave clones that peaked on day 37.

The CDR3 extends over 14 amino acids. V shed 5 bases and J shed 2 bases, with 12 bases lying between them. TCRdb reanalysed the 5' RACE reads using MiXCR and keeps one entry per CDR3 protein. Found here are some 330,000 distinct CDR3 sequences, more than 20% of them singletons; the top ten hold under 15%. Concerning this clonotype itself: The antigen is undetermined.

This chain joins TRBV12-3 or TRBV12-4 and TRBJ1-1; D uncertain. The sequenced sample was PBMCs or a T cell subset sorted from them (not recorded which). The sequence was obtained from an adult woman who had mild COVID-19 (a few samples of this study predate the infection). Cell type and time point are not known. The CDR3 is CASSRPQINTEAFF. CDR3 DNA sequence: TGTGCCAGCAGTCGACCCCAGATTAACACTGAAGCTTTCTTT.